Listed here are 6 T cell receptor beta chains from one sample, sequenced in a study of T cell repertoires in cytomegalovirus infection. TCRdb recomputed calls from the reads with MiXCR, one row per CDR3 protein. Of about 530,000 distinct CDR3 sequences listed, around 27% are singletons. Sequenced sample: PBMCs. The receptors stem from a human donor in good health (CMV status not recorded). Some clones in this sample may be carry-over from other donors' samples.

The V call is TRBV20-1, the J call TRBJ2-5; D is perhaps TRBD2 (7 bases). The length of the CDR3 is 14 residues. The V end lost 0 bases, the J end lost 5 bases, and 13 bases lay between the germline ends. The germline V gene has CDR1 DFQATT and CDR2 SNEGSKA (reference sequence). CDR3 sequence reads: CSAREGGGGETQYF. DNA for the CDR3: TGCAGTGCTAGAGAGGGGGGAGGGGGGGAGACCCAGTACTTC.

The chain couples TRBV6-6 to TRBJ1-3, with D unclear. Germline V lookup: CDR1 MNHNY, CDR2 SVGAGI (reference sequence). The CDR3 length is 16 residues. V lost 0 bases, J lost 8 bases, and 17 bases lay in between. The CDR3, as DNA: TGTGCCAGCAGTTACTCGTGGGTCTCAGCGGCGGACACCATATATTTT. This translates into CASSYSWVSAADTIYF.

This rearrangement joins TRBV4-3 to TRBJ2-1, with 10 bases aligning to TRBD2. Unmatched junction bases numbered 10, after V lost 0 bases and J lost 5 bases. CDR3 length: 18 residues. The germline V gene encodes CDR1 LGHNA and CDR2 YSLEER. The DNA of the CDR3 is TGCGCCAGCAGCCAAGAGAGTAGCGGGAGGTTGGGGAACAATGAGCAGTTCTTC. Translation gives CASSQESSGRLGNNEQFF.

This clonotype showed up many times. V and J are TRBV28 and TRBJ1-6, with 7 bases lining up with TRBD1. The V and J ends lost 4 bases and 7 bases, in that order; junction bases with no gene match: 7. The CDR3 length is 15 residues. The germline CDR1 and CDR2 sequences are MDHEN and SYDVKM. This chain's CDR3 is CASSSDREINSPLHF. The CDR3, as DNA: TGTGCCAGCAGTTCCGACAGGGAGATAAATTCACCCCTCCACTTT.

The V call is TRBV5-4, the J call TRBJ1-1, with D perhaps matching TRBD1 (5 bases). V lost 4 bases, J lost 3 bases, and 13 bases lay in between. Per germline, CDR1 SGHNT and CDR2 YYREEE (reference sequence). This CDR3 spans 14 amino acids. CDR3 region: CASSPEEGHTEAFF. DNA for the CDR3: TGTGCCAGCAGCCCCGAGGAGGGGCACACTGAAGCTTTCTTT.

The table lists this clonotype with a few counts. V is TRBV6-5 and J is TRBJ2-6, with D unresolved. Germline V lookup: CDR1 MNHEY, CDR2 SVGAGI. This CDR3 has 16 amino acids. Trimming removed 6 bases from V and 0 bases from J, with 12 bases in between. The CDR3 region has the DNA TGTGCCAGCAGCCTTACGTGGAGCTCTGGGGCCAACGTCCTGACTTTC. Translated, it gives CASSLTWSSGANVLTF.